The 20 T cell receptor beta chains below were found in one sample sequenced in a study of blood T cell repertoires in COVID-19. This table comes from immunoSEQ multiplex PCR, and its TCRdb copy is limited to in-frame clones, with some not included. The sample contains just over 650,000 clones, more than 80% of which appear only once. The source material was peripheral blood. Receptors were obtained from a woman younger than 30 with acute or convalescent COVID-19.

V is TRBV4-3 and J is TRBJ2-1; D remains ambiguous. Germline V lookup: CDR1 LGHNA, CDR2 YSLEER. CDR3 size: 15 residues. Trimming took off 1 base at V and 1 base at J, with 8 bases between the two ends. The CDR3 is CASSQALDSYNEQFF. Here the CDR3 DNA reads TGCGCCAGCAGCCAAGCCCTAGATTCCTACAATGAGCAGTTCTTC.

This chain connects TRBV11-1 to TRBJ1-2; D might be TRBD1 (6 bases). V was shortened by 3 bases and J by 5 bases, with 7 bases between the two germline ends. The CDR3 extends over 12 amino acids. Germline loops: CDR1 SGHAT, CDR2 FQDESV (reference sequence). Written as DNA, the CDR3 is TGTGCCAGCAGCTTGGGACAATATGGCTACACCTTC. Translation gives CASSLGQYGYTF.

J is TRBJ1-1 and V is TRBV28, with TRBD1 as a possible D gene (5 bases). There are 14 residues in the CDR3. Trimming took off 4 bases at V and 4 bases at J, with 13 bases between the two ends. Per germline, CDR1 MDHEN and CDR2 SYDVKM. The CDR3 reads CASSSLSQGTEAFF. The CDR3 bases are TGTGCCAGCAGTTCCCTTTCTCAGGGCACTGAAGCTTTCTTT.

The chain uses TRBV24-1 and TRBJ1-1; possibly TRBD1 for D (6 bases). Trimming cost V 8 bases and J 5 bases, with 8 bases left between them. The CDR3 runs 11 residues. The V gene's germline CDR1 is KGHDR and CDR2 SFDVKD. CDR3 loop: CATKQGTEAFF. In DNA, the CDR3 is TGTGCCACCAAACAGGGTACTGAAGCTTTCTTT.

The chain uses TRBV29-1 and TRBJ2-1, with 9 bases aligning to TRBD1. CDR1 and CDR2 (germline): SQVTM, ANQGSEA. Germline trimming cut 1 base from V and 7 bases from J; bases unmatched to any gene: 14. The CDR3 runs to 17 residues. CDR3 region: CSVEVDRDRERINEQFF. The CDR3, as DNA: TGCAGCGTTGAAGTGGACAGGGACAGGGAGAGAATTAATGAGCAGTTCTTC.

The V call is TRBV10-3, the J call TRBJ2-1, with 9 bases that match TRBD1. The V and J ends lost 5 bases and 13 bases, in that order; junction bases with no gene match: 6. CDR3 length equals 12 residues. Germline loops: CDR1 ENHRY, CDR2 SYGVKD. The CDR3 DNA follows: TGTGCCATCAGTAGGGACAGGGAGGGTCAGTTCTTC. The encoded protein is CAISRDREGQFF.

This clone showed up just a few times. The rearrangement links TRBV11-2 to TRBJ1-6; weak D call: TRBD1 (5 bases). The CDR3 runs 16 residues. V lost 0 bases and J 7 bases, leaving 13 bases between the germline ends. The germline gives CDR1 SGHAT, CDR2 FQNNGV. CDR3 region: CASSLDSQGRNSPLHF. In DNA form, the CDR3 reads TGTGCCAGCAGCTTAGACTCCCAGGGTCGCAATTCACCCCTCCACTTT.

V usage is TRBV11-2 and J usage is TRBJ2-7; no definite D call. With 1 base removed from V and 7 bases from J, the gap between germline ends came to 2 bases. CDR1 is SGHAT, CDR2 FQNNGV, per germline. This CDR3 spans 10 amino acids. CDR3 amino acids: CASSLVEQYF. For the CDR3, the DNA is TGTGCCAGCAGCTTAGTAGAGCAGTACTTC.

This chain uses TRBV5-5 with TRBJ1-4, with unresolved D. This CDR3 is 13 amino acids long. V dropped 5 bases and J dropped 5 bases, with 10 bases sitting between them. Germline CDR1 SGHKS, CDR2 YYEKEE (reference sequence). The DNA for the CDR3 is TGTGCCAGCAGTGTTCAGTACAATGAAAAACTGTTTTTT. Translated, it gives CASSVQYNEKLFF.

This chain links TRBV7-9 with TRBJ2-7, with a tentative D call TRBD1 (5 bases). Per the germline V gene, CDR1 is SEHNR and CDR2 is FQNEAQ (reference sequence). The CDR3 contains 13 residues. Trimming shortened V by 2 bases and J by 2 bases, and 7 bases separated the two germline ends. For the CDR3, the DNA is TGTGCCAGCAGCTTATCAGGGACCTACGAGCAGTACTTC. Its translation: CASSLSGTYEQYF.

The chain couples TRBV30 to TRBJ1-3; D possibly corresponds to TRBD1 (6 bases). This CDR3 region has 15 residues. Germline V gene sequence: CDR1 GTSNPN, CDR2 SVGIG (reference sequence). V was clipped by 5 bases and J by 0 bases, with 14 bases between them. CDR3 coding DNA: TGTGCCTGGGGCACCGACAGGAGCTCTGGAAACACCATATATTTT. Its protein product is CAWGTDRSSGNTIYF.

The chain carries TRBV30 and TRBJ2-2, with TRBD1 matching over 7 bases. In germline, CDR1 is GTSNPN, CDR2 SVGIG (reference sequence). After removal of 4 bases from V and 0 bases from J, the junction contained 5 bases not matched to a gene. This CDR3 contains 15 residues. CDR3 nucleotides: TGTGCCTGGACAGCCGGGACAGCGAACACCGGGGAGCTGTTTTTT. Its translation: CAWTAGTANTGELFF.

The chain combines TRBV9 with TRBJ2-2, with TRBD1 identical over 8 bases. The CDR3 has 16 residues. Germline CDR1 is SGDLS and CDR2 is YYNGEE. V lost 0 bases and J lost 8; bases outside the gene matches: 9. DNA for the CDR3: TGTGCCAGCAGCGTAGCCCCGCAGGGGGCTGGGGGGGAGCTGTTTTTT. Translation gives CASSVAPQGAGGELFF.

This clone was counted once. The V call is TRBV29-1, the J call TRBJ2-5, with a tentative D call TRBD2 (6 bases). Trimming removed 4 bases from V and 0 bases from J, with 15 bases in between. Germline CDR1 is SQVTM and CDR2 is ANQGSEA. There are 15 residues in the CDR3. The DNA for the CDR3 is TGCAGCGTTGTCGGGGAGGAGGGGTACCAAGAGACCCAGTACTTC. This gives the protein CSVVGEEGYQETQYF.

The chain is built from TRBV2 and TRBJ2-3; TRBD1 might be the D (5 bases). Trimming left V 0 bases short and J 0 bases short, with 7 bases between. This CDR3 region has 15 residues. The germline gives CDR1 SNHLY, CDR2 FYNNEI. The CDR3 spells CASSEAGASTDTQYF. DNA of the CDR3: TGTGCCAGCAGTGAAGCAGGGGCTAGCACAGATACGCAGTATTTT.

This clone has a handful of counts. The rearrangement links TRBV7-8 to TRBJ1-3; the D is unclear. The CDR3 is 15 residues long. V lost 1 base to trimming and J lost 0 bases, with 7 bases between them. The germline V gene encodes CDR1 SGHVS and CDR2 FQNEAQ. The CDR3 nucleotides are TGTGCCAGCAGCTTAGGTACCAGCTCTGGAAACACCATATATTTT. Amino acids: CASSLGTSSGNTIYF.

The J gene is TRBJ2-1, the V gene TRBV18; 11 nucleotides match TRBD2. There are 18 residues in the CDR3. CDR1 is KGHSH, CDR2 LQKENI, per germline. The J segment lost 6 bases and the V segment lost 1 base, leaving 11 bases of the junction unmatched. DNA for the CDR3: TGTGCCAGCTCACCACGCGTAGCGGGGGGGCCGAACGGCAATGAGCAGTTCTTC. Translated: CASSPRVAGGPNGNEQFF. Full variable domain (rest looked up from reference TRBV18 and TRBJ2-1): NAGVMQNPRHLVRRRGQEARLRCSPMKGHSHVYWYRQLPEEGLKFMVYLQKENIIDESGMPKERFSAEFPKEGPSILRIQQVVRGDSAAYFCASSPRVAGGPNGNEQFFGPGTRLTVL.

The gene calls are TRBV7-2 and TRBJ1-5; possibly TRBD1 for D (6 bases). Germline V gene sequence: CDR1 SGHTA, CDR2 FQGNSA. The CDR3 length is 14 residues. Trimming removed 5 bases at V and 4 bases at J, with 12 bases between. The CDR3, as DNA: TGTGCCAGCAGCCCTGGACAGCTAAATCAGCCCCAGCATTTT. Its protein product is CASSPGQLNQPQHF.

This clone was picked up a small number of times. The chain carries TRBV4-3 and TRBJ1-5; D is undetermined. The CDR3 consists of 13 residues. V was shortened by 4 bases and J by 0 bases, with 4 bases between the two germline ends. Looked up from germline, CDR1 is LGHNA and CDR2 is YSLEER. DNA of the CDR3: TGCGCCAGCAGCCGCGATAGCAATCAGCCCCAGCATTTT. This codes for CASSRDSNQPQHF.

This rearrangement joins TRBV19 to TRBJ2-1, with TRBD2 as a possible D gene (6 bases). Germline CDR1 reads LNHDA; CDR2 reads SQIVND (reference sequence). Trimming took 8 bases from V and 8 from J, leaving 10 bases between them. This CDR3 is built from 11 residues. CDR3 sequence: CASASGHEQFF. For the CDR3, the DNA is TGTGCCAGTGCAAGCGGGCATGAGCAGTTCTTC.